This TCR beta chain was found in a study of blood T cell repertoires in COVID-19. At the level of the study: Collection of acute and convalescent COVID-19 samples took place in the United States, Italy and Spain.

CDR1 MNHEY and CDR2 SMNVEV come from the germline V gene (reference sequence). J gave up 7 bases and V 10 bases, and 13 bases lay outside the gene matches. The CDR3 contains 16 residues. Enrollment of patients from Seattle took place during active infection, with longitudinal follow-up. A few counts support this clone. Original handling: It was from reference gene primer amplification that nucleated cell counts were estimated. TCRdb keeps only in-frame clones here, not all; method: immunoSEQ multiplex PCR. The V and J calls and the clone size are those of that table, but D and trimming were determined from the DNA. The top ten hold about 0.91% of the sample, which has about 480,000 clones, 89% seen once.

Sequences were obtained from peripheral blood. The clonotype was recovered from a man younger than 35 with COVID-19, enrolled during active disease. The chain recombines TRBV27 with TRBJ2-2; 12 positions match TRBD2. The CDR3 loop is CATNDSTSGSFGELFF. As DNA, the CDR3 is TGTGCCACGAACGATTCGACTAGCGGGAGTTTCGGGGAGCTGTTTTTT.